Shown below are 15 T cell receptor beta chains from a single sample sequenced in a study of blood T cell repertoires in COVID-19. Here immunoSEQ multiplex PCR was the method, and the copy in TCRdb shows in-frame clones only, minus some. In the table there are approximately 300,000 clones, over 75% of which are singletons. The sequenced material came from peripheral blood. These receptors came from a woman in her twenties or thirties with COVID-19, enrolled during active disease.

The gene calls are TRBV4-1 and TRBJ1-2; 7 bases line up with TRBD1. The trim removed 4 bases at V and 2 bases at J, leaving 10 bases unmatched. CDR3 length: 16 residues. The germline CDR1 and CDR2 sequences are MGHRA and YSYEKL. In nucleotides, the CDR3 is TGCGCCAGCAGCCGTTTCGGGACAGAGCAAAACTATGGCTACACCTTC. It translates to CASSRFGTEQNYGYTF.

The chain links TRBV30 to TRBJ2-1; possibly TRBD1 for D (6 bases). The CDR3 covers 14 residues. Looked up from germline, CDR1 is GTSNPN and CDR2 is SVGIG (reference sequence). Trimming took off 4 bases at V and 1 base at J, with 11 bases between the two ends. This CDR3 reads CAWKQGRSYNEQFF. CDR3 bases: TGTGCCTGGAAACAGGGAAGGTCCTACAATGAGCAGTTCTTC.

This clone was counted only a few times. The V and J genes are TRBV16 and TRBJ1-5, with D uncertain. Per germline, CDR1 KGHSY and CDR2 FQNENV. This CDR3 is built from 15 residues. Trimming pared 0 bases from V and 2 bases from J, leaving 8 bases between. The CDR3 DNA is TGTGCCAGCAGCCAATCGGGCGGGGGCAATCAGCCCCAGCATTTT. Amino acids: CASSQSGGGNQPQHF.

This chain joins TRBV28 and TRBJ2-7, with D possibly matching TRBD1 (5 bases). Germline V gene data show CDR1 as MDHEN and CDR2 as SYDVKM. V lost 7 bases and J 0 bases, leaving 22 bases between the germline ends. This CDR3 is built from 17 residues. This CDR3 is CASMGRSWGVLSYEQYF. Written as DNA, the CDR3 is TGTGCCAGCATGGGCAGGAGTTGGGGCGTCCTCTCCTACGAGCAGTACTTC.

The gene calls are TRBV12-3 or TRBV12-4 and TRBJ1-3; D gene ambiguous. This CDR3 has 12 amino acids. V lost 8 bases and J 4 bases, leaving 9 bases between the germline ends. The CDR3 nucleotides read TGTGCCAGCTCTCCTCCGGGAAACACCATATATTTT. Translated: CASSPPGNTIYF.

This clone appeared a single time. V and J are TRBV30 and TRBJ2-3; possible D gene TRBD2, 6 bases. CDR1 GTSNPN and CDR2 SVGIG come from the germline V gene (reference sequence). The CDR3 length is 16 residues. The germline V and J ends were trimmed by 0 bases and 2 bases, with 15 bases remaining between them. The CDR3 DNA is TGTGCCTGGAGTGTAGAGATGCGGGGCTTCACAGATACGCAGTATTTT. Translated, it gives CAWSVEMRGFTDTQYF. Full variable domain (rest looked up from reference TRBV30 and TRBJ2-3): SQTIHQWPATLVQPVGSPLSLECTVEGTSNPNLYWYRQAAGRGLQLLFYSVGIGQISSEVPQNLSASRPQDRQFILSSKKLLLSDSGFYLCAWSVEMRGFTDTQYFGPGTRLTVL.

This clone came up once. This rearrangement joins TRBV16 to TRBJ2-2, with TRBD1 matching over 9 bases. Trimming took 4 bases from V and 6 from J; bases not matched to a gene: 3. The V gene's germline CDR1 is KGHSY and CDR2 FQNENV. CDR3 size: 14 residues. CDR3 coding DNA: TGTGCCAGCAGCCGGACAGGGGTGGCCGGGGAGCTGTTTTTT. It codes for CASSRTGVAGELFF.

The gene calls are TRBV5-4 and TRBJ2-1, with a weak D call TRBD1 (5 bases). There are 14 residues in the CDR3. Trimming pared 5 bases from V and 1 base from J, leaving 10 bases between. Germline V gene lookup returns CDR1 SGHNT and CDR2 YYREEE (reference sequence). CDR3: CASSPRVSYNEQFF. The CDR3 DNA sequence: TGTGCCAGCAGTCCCAGGGTGTCCTACAATGAGCAGTTCTTC.

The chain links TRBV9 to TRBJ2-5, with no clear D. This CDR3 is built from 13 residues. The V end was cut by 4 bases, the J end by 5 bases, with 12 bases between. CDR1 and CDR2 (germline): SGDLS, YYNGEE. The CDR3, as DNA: TGTGCCAGCAGCCGATTACTCGCGGAGACCCAGTACTTC. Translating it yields CASSRLLAETQYF.

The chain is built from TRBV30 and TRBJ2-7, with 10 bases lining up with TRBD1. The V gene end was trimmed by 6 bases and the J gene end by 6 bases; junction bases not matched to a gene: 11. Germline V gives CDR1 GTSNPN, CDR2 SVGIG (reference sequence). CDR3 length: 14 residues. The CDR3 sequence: CACGFPDRGGEQYF. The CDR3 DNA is TGTGCCTGTGGTTTCCCGGACAGGGGGGGCGAGCAGTACTTC.

CDR3 bases: TGCGCCAGCAGCTTGGTTGGTTGGTCTAGCGGGGGGAGCACAGATACGCAGTATTTT. Protein: CASSLVGWSSGGSTDTQYF. This sequence joins TRBV5-1 and TRBJ2-3; 11 bases are shared with TRBD2. Trimming removed 0 bases from V and 0 bases from J; junction bases left unmatched: 9. Germline V gene sequence: CDR1 SGHRS, CDR2 YFSETQ. The CDR3 totals 19 residues.

CDR3 DNA sequence: TGTGCCAGCAGCTCGGGACAGGTGAATGAGCAGTTCTTC. Translating it yields CASSSGQVNEQFF. The chain employs TRBV7-2 and TRBJ2-1; the match to TRBD1 covers 8 bases. CDR3 size: 13 residues. Germline V CDR1 and CDR2: SGHTA, FQGNSA. The V gene end was trimmed by 4 bases and the J gene end by 7 bases; junction bases not matched to a gene: 3.

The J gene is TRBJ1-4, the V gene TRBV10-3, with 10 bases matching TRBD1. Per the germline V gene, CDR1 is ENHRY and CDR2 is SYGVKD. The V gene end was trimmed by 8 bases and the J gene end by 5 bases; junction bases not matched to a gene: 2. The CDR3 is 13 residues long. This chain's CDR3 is CAIRGQGNEKLFF. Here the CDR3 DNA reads TGTGCCATCCGGGGACAGGGGAATGAAAAACTGTTTTTT.

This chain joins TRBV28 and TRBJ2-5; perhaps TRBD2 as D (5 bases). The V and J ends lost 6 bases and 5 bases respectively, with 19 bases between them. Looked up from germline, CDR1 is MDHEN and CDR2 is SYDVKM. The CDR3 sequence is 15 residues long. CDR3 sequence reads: CASSFTGRGWETQYF. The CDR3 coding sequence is TGTGCCAGCAGCTTCACGGGTCGGGGATGGGAGACCCAGTACTTC. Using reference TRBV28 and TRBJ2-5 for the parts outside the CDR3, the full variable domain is DVKVTQSSRYLVKRTGEKVFLECVQDMDHENMFWYRQDPGLGLRLIYFSYDVKMKEKGDIPEGYSVSREKKERFSLILESASTNQTSMYLCASSFTGRGWETQYFGPGTRLLVL.

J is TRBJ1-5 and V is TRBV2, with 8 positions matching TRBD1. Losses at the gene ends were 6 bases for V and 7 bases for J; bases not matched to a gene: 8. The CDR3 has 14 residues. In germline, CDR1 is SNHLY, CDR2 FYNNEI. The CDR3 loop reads CASRRTGSGQPQHF. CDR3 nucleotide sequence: TGTGCCAGCAGGCGGACAGGGTCGGGGCAGCCCCAGCATTTT.